This TCR beta chain was profiled in a study of shared clonotypes between healthy human individuals. In the study overall: Each donor had three CD4 naive, three CD4 memory, two CD8 naive and one CD8 memory plate.

The data were produced by immunoSEQ multiplex PCR, yet TCRdb's version contains in-frame clones alone and is incomplete. Counted here are about 2 million clones, 85% to 95% occurring once; the ten biggest clones make up 0.13%. Germline V gene lookup returns CDR1 SGHTA and CDR2 FQGNSA. V lost 1 base and J 6 bases, leaving 16 bases between the germline ends. This CDR3 spans 16 amino acids. The chain recombines TRBV7-2 with TRBJ2-4; a possible D gene is TRBD2 (6 bases). The clonotype originates from a man younger than 30 in good health. Source material: naive CD4+ T cells sorted from blood. Subset indicated: CD45RA+ positively selected. CDR3 protein: CASSLESGGRRNIQYF. CDR3 coding DNA: TGTGCCAGCAGCTTAGAAAGTGGAGGGCGGCGAAACATTCAGTACTTC.